This TCR beta chain was observed in a study of blood T cell repertoires in COVID-19. Study details: Whether acute or convalescent, the COVID-19 samples came from the United States, Italy and Spain. Sources were T cells, B-cell-depleted T cells, or PBMCs; the material itself was cDNA or gDNA.

Under the authors' procedure: Amplification with reference gene primers provided the estimates of nucleated cell counts. Produced via immunoSEQ multiplex PCR; TCRdb's table is partial and in-frame only. V and J calls and clone size are given by that table; D and trimming were obtained from the DNA. Of about 110,000 clones listed, 80% to 90% are singletons. This CDR3 is 19 amino acids long. This TCR derives from a human donor in a cohort sampled during active COVID-19. The chain couples TRBV21-1 to TRBJ2-7; the D segment call TRBD2 is taken from the table without a DNA check. TRBV21-1 is annotated as a pseudogene. Material: peripheral blood. The CDR3 DNA reads TGTGCCAGCAGCAAAGTCCCCTTGATTCGCAGCCCTACTAGATACGAGCAGTACTTC. Translation: CASSKVPLIRSPTRYEQYF.